The clone carrying this TCR beta chain has a count of ten or more. As yet, its antigen is unknown. The record originates from a study of T cells in Graves' hyperthyroidism and ophthalmopathy. Turning to the study itself: Upon initial diagnosis and before any treatment, peripheral blood was collected. Regarding the study as a whole: For ophthalmopathy, model prediction preceded onset by a median about 6.4 months.

Graves' hyperthyroidism without ophthalmopathy progression within 18 months was termed stable. Investigators excluded patients with uncontrolled infection, other autoimmune disease, pregnancy or lactation. The CDR3 contains 15 residues. After removal of 6 bases from V and 0 bases from J, the junction contained 8 bases not matched to a gene. Researchers amplified the TCR beta CDR3 regions from RNA transcripts. HTBI primers were employed in a first-round RT-PCR of the TCR CDR3. TCRdb fed the multiplex PCR reads into MiXCR, producing one record per CDR3 protein. The table has hundreds of thousands of distinct CDR3 sequences, around 15% seen once; the top ten hold under 20%.

The source is a young woman with Graves' hyperthyroidism. The chain has TRBV12-3 or TRBV12-4 and TRBJ2-7; the match to TRBD1 covers 7 bases. The sequencing sample was made of blood. The CDR3 loop reads CASRTTGDGSYEQYF. CDR3 in DNA: TGTGCCAGCAGGACCACAGGGGACGGCTCCTACGAGCAGTACTTC.